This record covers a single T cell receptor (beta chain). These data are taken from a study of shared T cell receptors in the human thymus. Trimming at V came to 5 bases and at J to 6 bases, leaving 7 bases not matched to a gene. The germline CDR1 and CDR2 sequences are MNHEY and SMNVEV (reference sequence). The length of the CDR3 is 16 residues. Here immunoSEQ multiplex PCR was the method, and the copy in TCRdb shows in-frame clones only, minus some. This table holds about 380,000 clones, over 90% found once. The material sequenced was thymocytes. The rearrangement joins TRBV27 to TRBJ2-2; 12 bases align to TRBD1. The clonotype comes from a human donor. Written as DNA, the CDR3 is TGTGCCAGCAGTCGCCCGGGACAGGGGGCGCCCGGGGAGCTGTTTTTT. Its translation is CASSRPGQGAPGELFF.